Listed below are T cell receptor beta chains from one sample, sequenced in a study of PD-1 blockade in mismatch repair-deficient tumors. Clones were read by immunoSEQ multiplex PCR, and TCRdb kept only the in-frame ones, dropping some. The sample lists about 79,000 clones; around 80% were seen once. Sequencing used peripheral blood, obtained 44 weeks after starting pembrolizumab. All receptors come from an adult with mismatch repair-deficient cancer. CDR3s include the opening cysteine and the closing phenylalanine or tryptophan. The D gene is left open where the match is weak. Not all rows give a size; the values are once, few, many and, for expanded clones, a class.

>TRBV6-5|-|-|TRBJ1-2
TGTGCCAGCAGTTACCGGGACGCCGGAGGGTATGGCTACACCTTC
CASSYRDAGGYGYTF
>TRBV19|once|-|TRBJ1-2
TGTGCCAGTAGCCTGTTTGAGGGGAACTATGGCTACACCTTC
CASSLFEGNYGYTF
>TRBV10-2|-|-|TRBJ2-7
TGCGCCAGCCGGGACGGCCCCTACGAGCAGTACTTC
CASRDGPYEQYF
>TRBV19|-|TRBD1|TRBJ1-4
TGTGCCAGTAGTAAGGGACAGGGAAGTGAAAAACTGTTTTTT
CASSKGQGSEKLFF
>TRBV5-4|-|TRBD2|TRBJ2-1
TGTGCCAGCAGCTTGGGGACTAGCGGGTACAATGAGCAGTTCTTC
CASSLGTSGYNEQFF
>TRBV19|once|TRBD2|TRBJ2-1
TGTGCCAGTAGTACTAGCGGCCCCTACAATGAGCAGTTCTTC
CASSTSGPYNEQFF
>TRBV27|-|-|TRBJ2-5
TGTGCCAGCAGCGTATACAGGGTTCCCCAAGAGACCCAGTACTTC
CASSVYRVPQETQYF
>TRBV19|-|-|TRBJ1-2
TGTGCCAGTAGTATGTGGGACATACTACCCTATGGCTACACCTTC
CASSMWDILPYGYTF
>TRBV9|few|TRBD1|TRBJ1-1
TGTGCCAGCAGCGACTCCCCGGGACAGCTAATGAACACTGAAGCTTTCTTT
CASSDSPGQLMNTEAFF
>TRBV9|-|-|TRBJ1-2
TGTGCCAGCAGTTTCGGAGGGGGGAGCCACTATGGCTACACCTTC
CASSFGGGSHYGYTF
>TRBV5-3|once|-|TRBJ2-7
TGTGCCAGAAGCTTGTTGACCACAGCGTACGAGCAGTACTTC
CARSLLTTAYEQYF
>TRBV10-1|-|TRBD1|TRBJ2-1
TGCGCCAGCAGTGAGTCGGACAGGGTCTTCGAGCAGTTCTTC
CASSESDRVFEQFF
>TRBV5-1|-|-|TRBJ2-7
TGCGCCAGCAGCTTGGGCCAACGGGTCGAGCAGTACTTC
CASSLGQRVEQYF
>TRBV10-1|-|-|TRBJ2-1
TGCGCCAGCAGTGATTCGCTAGCGATCAATGAGCAGTTCTTC
CASSDSLAINEQFF
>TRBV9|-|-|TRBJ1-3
TGTGCCAGCAGCACATACGGGATCTCTGGAAACACCATATATTTT
CASSTYGISGNTIYF
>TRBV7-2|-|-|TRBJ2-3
TGTGCCAGCAGCCCCTACCCCGGACAGCTGGGAGATACGCAGTATTTT
CASSPYPGQLGDTQYF
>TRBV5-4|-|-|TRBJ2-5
TGTGCCAGCAGCTTGGAAGGGGCAGGAGAGACCCAGTACTTC
CASSLEGAGETQYF
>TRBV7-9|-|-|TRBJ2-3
TGTGCCAGCAGCTCTCGTGAGACTAGCACAGATACGCAGTATTTT
CASSSRETSTDTQYF
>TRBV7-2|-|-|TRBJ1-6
TGTGCCAGCAGCCGGGACGGACCGAATTCACCCCTCCACTTT
CASSRDGPNSPLHF
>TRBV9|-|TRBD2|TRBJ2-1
TGTGCCAGCAGCGGGGGGACTAGTTCAAATGAGCAGTTCTTC
CASSGGTSSNEQFF
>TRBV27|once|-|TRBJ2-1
TGTGCCAGCAGTCGGACATACGATACCTACAATGAGCAGTTCTTC
CASSRTYDTYNEQFF
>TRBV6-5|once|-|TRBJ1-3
TGTGCCAGCGGGGACGGGAACTCTGGAAACACCATATATTTT
CASGDGNSGNTIYF
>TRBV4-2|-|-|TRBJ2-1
TGTGCCAGCAGCCAAGTTGACAGGTACAATGAGCAGTTCTTC
CASSQVDRYNEQFF
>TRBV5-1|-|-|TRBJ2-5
TGCGCCAGCACCACCGTGGGGGGAGAGGCAGAGACCCAGTACTTC
CASTTVGGEAETQYF
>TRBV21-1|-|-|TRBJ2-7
TGTGCCAGCAGGAAATCTACCGGGACAGGGTGGTACGAGCAGTACTTC
CASRKSTGTGWYEQYF
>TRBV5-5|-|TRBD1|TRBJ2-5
TGTGCCAGCAGCTTTTTGGGACAGGAAAGGGAGACCCAGTACTTC
CASSFLGQERETQYF
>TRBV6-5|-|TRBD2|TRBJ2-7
TGTGCCAGCAGTTACTCGAGCGGGGGATCCTACGAGCAGTACTTC
CASSYSSGGSYEQYF
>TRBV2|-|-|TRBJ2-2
TGTGCCAGCAGTGAGCTGACTGTGAACACCGGGGAGCTGTTTTTT
CASSELTVNTGELFF
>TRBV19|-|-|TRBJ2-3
TGTGCCAGTAGTACAGCGGCTACCCGCACAGATACGCAGTATTTT
CASSTAATRTDTQYF
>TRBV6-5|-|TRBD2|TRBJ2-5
TGTGCCAGCAGTTACTCAGAGCGGGGACGGGAGACCCAGTACTTC
CASSYSERGRETQYF
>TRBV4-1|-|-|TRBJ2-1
TGCGCCAGCAGCCAAAGCTCTTTGACGCCGGATTCCTACAATGAGCAGTTCTTC
CASSQSSLTPDSYNEQFF
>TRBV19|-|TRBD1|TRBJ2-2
TGTGCCAGTAGTATTAAGAAACACGGGACAGGGGGGAGTTTTCGGGTCACCGGGGAGCTGTTTTTT
CASSIKKHGTGGSFRVTGELFF
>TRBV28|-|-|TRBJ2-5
TGTGCCAGCAAAACTATGGGGCAGGGTGAGACCCAGTACTTC
CASKTMGQGETQYF
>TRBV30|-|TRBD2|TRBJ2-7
TGTGCCTGGAGAGGCGGGCTAGCGGGATATTACGAGCAGTACTTC
CAWRGGLAGYYEQYF
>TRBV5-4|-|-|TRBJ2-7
TGTGCCAGCAGCTTGGGTGGGCGTGACGAGCAGTACTTC
CASSLGGRDEQYF
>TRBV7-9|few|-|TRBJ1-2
TGTGCCAGCAGCTTAGTTCATCCGGGACAAGGCTATGGCTACACCTTC
CASSLVHPGQGYGYTF
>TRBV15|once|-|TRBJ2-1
TGTGCCACCAGCAGACCGGCTACTGGGAGGAATGAGCAGTTCTTC
CATSRPATGRNEQFF
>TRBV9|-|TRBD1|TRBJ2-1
TGTGCCAGCAGCGTGGGGACAGGGGTCAATGAGCAGTTCTTC
CASSVGTGVNEQFF
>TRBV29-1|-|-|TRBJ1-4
TGCAGCGTTGAAACAGGGAGGAATGAAAAACTGTTTTTT
CSVETGRNEKLFF
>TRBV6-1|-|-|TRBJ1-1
TGTGCCAGCAGTGAAGCGGCCCCACGAAACACTGAAGCTTTCTTT
CASSEAAPRNTEAFF
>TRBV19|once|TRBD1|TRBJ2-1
TGTGCCAGTACAGGGGGAACCGGTAGCCCATCCGGCTCCTACAATGAGCAGTTCTTC
CASTGGTGSPSGSYNEQFF
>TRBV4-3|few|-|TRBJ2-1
TGCGCCAGCAGCCAAGATATAGAGGGAGCGACCCAGTTCTTC
CASSQDIEGATQFF
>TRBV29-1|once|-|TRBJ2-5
TGCAGCGTTACCACACAAGAGACCCAGTACTTC
CSVTTQETQYF
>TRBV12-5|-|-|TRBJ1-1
TGTGCTAGTGGTTTGGAGGTAGGGAGCGCTGAAGCTTTCTTT
CASGLEVGSAEAFF
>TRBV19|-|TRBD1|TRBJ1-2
TGTGCCAGTAGACACCCCGGGACAGGGTACGGCTACACCTTC
CASRHPGTGYGYTF